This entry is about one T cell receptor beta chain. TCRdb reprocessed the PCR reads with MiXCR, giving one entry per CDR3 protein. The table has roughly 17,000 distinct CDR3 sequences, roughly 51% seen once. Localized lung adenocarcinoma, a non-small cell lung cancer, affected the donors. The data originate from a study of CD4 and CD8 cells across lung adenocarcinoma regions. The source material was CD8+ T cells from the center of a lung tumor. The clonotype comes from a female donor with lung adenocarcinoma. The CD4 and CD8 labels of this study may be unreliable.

Written as DNA, the CDR3 is TGTGCCAGCAGCTTAGGGGGGACGTTCAATGAGCAGTTCTTC. This translates into CASSLGGTFNEQFF. The chain couples TRBV7-6 to TRBJ2-1, with D perhaps being TRBD1 or TRBD2 (5 bases each). Germline lookup yields CDR1 SGHVS and CDR2 FNYEAQ. The CDR3 contains 14 residues. Trimming shortened V by 1 base and J by 6 bases, and 10 bases separated the two germline ends.